This T cell receptor beta chain stems from a study of response to subunit inactivated influenza vaccine. This clonotype was detected only a few times. Germline CDR1 is LGHNA and CDR2 is YSLEER. V was cut by 1 base and J by 8 bases, with 15 bases left in between. The CDR3 loop spans 15 amino acids. A single record per CDR3 protein comes from TCRdb applying MiXCR to the RT-PCR reads. The data contain about 500,000 distinct CDR3 sequences, 16% of them singletons. Sequences were derived from CD4+ T cells sorted from PBMCs, sampled roughly 24 months after vaccination. The V call is TRBV4-3, the J call TRBJ2-4, with a tentative D call TRBD2 (7 bases). This clonotype originated in a man aged 50 to 69 who received an inactivated influenza vaccine. CDR3 bases: TGCGCCAGCAGCCAAGGGGGGCAGGGGAGGGACATTCAGTACTTC. As protein: CASSQGGQGRDIQYF.